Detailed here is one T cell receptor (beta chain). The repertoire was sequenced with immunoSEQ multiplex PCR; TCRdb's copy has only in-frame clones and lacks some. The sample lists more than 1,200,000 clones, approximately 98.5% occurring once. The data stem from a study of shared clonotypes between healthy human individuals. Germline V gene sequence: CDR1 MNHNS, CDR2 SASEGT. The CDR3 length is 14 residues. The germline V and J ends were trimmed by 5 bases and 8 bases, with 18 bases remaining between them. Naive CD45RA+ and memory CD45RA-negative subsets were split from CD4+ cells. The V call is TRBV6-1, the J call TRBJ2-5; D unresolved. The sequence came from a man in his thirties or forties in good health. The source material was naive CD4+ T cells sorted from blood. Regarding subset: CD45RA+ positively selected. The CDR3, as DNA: TGTGCCAGCAGTCTCCTTGGCGGAGAAGGAACCCAGTACTTC. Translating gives CASSLLGGEGTQYF.